Listed here are 17 T cell receptor beta chains from one sample, sequenced in a study of blood T cell repertoires in COVID-19. Assay: immunoSEQ multiplex PCR; the TCRdb copy retains only in-frame clones and omits some. The sample lists some 370,000 clones; 80% to 90% were seen once. Sequencing was performed on peripheral blood. The origin of the receptors is a man aged 35-49 years with acute or convalescent COVID-19.

Points on this clone: Other DNA sequences in the sample encode the same CDR3. The J gene is TRBJ1-1, the V gene TRBV2; 11 bases match TRBD1. With 4 bases clipped from V and 3 bases from J, the junction kept 1 base outside the gene matches. Per the germline V gene, CDR1 is SNHLY and CDR2 is FYNNEI. This CDR3 has 14 amino acids. CDR3: CASSGDRGYTEAFF. DNA of the CDR3: TGTGCCAGCAGTGGGGACAGGGGGTACACTGAAGCTTTCTTT.

This chain joins TRBV4-3 and TRBJ1-4; D possibly corresponds to TRBD1 (6 bases). The CDR3 runs 15 residues. The V and J ends lost 0 bases and 8 bases respectively, with 13 bases between them. Germline CDR1 is LGHNA and CDR2 is YSLEER. The CDR3 spells CASSQDPGVGEKLFF. Here the CDR3 DNA reads TGCGCCAGCAGCCAAGATCCAGGGGTCGGCGAAAAACTGTTTTTT.

This clone was detected once. The chain is built from TRBV11-2 and TRBJ1-1; D not certain. V was cut by 1 base and J by 5 bases, with 8 bases left in between. This CDR3 contains 13 residues. The germline CDR1 and CDR2 sequences are SGHAT and FQNNGV. CDR3: CASSLGPGTEAFF. The CDR3 bases are TGTGCCAGCAGCTTAGGGCCGGGAACTGAAGCTTTCTTT. Looking up the rest from reference TRBV11-2 and TRBJ1-1 gives the full variable domain: EAGVAQSPRYKIIEKRQSVAFWCNPISGHATLYWYQQILGQGPKLLIQFQNNGVVDDSQLPKDRFSAERLKGVDSTLKIQPAKLEDSAVYLCASSLGPGTEAFFGQGTRLTVV.

This clone appeared once. The chain joins TRBV18 to TRBJ1-2; D is uncertain. Trimming took 2 bases from V and 2 from J, leaving 12 bases between them. This CDR3 has 15 residues. Germline CDR1 is KGHSH and CDR2 is LQKENI. CDR3 DNA sequence: TGTGCCAGCTCACCAACGGGGAGCGTCAACTATGGCTACACCTTC. This translates into CASSPTGSVNYGYTF.

This chain uses TRBV6-5 with TRBJ2-7; 8 bases align to TRBD1. The CDR3 sequence is 14 residues long. With V trimmed by 6 bases and J by 7 bases, 11 bases remained unmatched. Germline V lookup: CDR1 MNHEY, CDR2 SVGAGI. CDR3: CASRKLLTGGEQYF. CDR3 nucleotide sequence: TGTGCCAGCAGAAAACTATTAACAGGGGGGGAGCAGTACTTC.

The sample holds many counts of this clone. J is TRBJ2-5 and V is TRBV28; TRBD1 agrees at 11 bases. The CDR3 length is 16 residues. CDR1 and CDR2 from the germline V gene are MDHEN and SYDVKM. With 3 bases clipped from V and 5 bases from J, the junction kept 8 bases outside the gene matches. This CDR3 is CASSFTLGQGGETQYF. The DNA of the CDR3 is TGTGCCAGCAGTTTCACTCTGGGACAGGGGGGGGAGACCCAGTACTTC. The full variable domain, completed using reference TRBV28 and TRBJ2-5, is DVKVTQSSRYLVKRTGEKVFLECVQDMDHENMFWYRQDPGLGLRLIYFSYDVKMKEKGDIPEGYSVSREKKERFSLILESASTNQTSMYLCASSFTLGQGGETQYFGPGTRLLVL.

The rearrangement joins TRBV10-2 to TRBJ1-1, with a possible D match to TRBD1 (6 bases). The CDR3 covers 12 residues. Between the trimmed V and J ends, which lost 3 bases and 5 bases, there was a span of 7 bases. Germline V CDR1 and CDR2: WSHSY, SAAADI. The CDR3: CASSEGGTEAFF. The CDR3 DNA follows: TGCGCCAGCAGTGAAGGGGGAACTGAAGCTTTCTTT.

The count of this clone is one. The sample contains more than one DNA sequence encoding this CDR3. The CDR3 loop reads CASSIGQGYGYTF. The CDR3 coding sequence is TGTGCCAGCAGTATCGGACAGGGCTATGGCTACACCTTC. The V and J genes are TRBV6-5 and TRBJ1-2, with 8 nucleotides matching TRBD1. The CDR3 is 13 residues long. The germline CDR1 and CDR2 sequences are MNHEY and SVGAGI. J gave up 4 bases and V 5 bases, and 3 bases lay outside the gene matches.

The J gene is TRBJ1-1, the V gene TRBV9; weak D call: TRBD1 (6 bases). The V and J ends lost 4 bases and 1 base respectively, with 11 bases between them. CDR3 length equals 14 residues. Germline-derived CDR1 and CDR2 are SGDLS and YYNGEE. CDR3 coding DNA: TGTGCCAGCAGCAAAACAGGGACGAACACTGAAGCTTTCTTT. It is translated as CASSKTGTNTEAFF.

In DNA, the CDR3 is TGTGCCAGCAGTCGCCAGAGGGTCAATGAGCAGTTCTTC. Translating gives CASSRQRVNEQFF. This chain connects TRBV7-2 to TRBJ2-1, with D possibly being TRBD2 (5 bases). Germline CDR1 is SGHTA and CDR2 is FQGNSA. V was pared by 6 bases and J by 6 bases, with 12 bases between. The CDR3 runs 13 residues. The full variable domain, its missing parts supplied by reference TRBV7-2 and TRBJ2-1, is GAGVSQSPSNKVTEKGKDVELRCDPISGHTALYWYRQSLGQGLEFLIYFQGNSAPDKSGLPSDRFSAERTGGSVSTLTIQRTQQEDSAVYLCASSRQRVNEQFFGPGTRLTVL.

This rearrangement joins TRBV10-3 to TRBJ2-3; 11 bases line up with TRBD2. Germline V CDR1 and CDR2: ENHRY, SYGVKD. J lost 1 base, V lost 2 bases, and 5 bases had no gene match. The CDR3 runs to 17 residues. CDR3 amino acids: CAISEAELAGGTDTQYF. In nucleotides, the CDR3 is TGTGCCATCAGTGAGGCAGAACTAGCGGGGGGCACAGATACGCAGTATTTT.

V usage is TRBV5-1 and J usage is TRBJ2-7; TRBD2 matches 9 bases. The CDR3 is 16 amino acids. Looked up from germline, CDR1 is SGHRS and CDR2 is YFSETQ. Losses at the gene ends were 0 bases for V and 2 bases for J; bases not matched to a gene: 6. DNA for the CDR3: TGCGCCAGCAGCTTGGTACCCGCGGGAGGGGCCTACGAGCAGTACTTC. This gives the protein CASSLVPAGGAYEQYF.

The V and J genes are TRBV4-1 and TRBJ2-7; D is possibly TRBD1 (5 bases). The CDR3 runs to 15 residues. Germline V lookup: CDR1 MGHRA, CDR2 YSYEKL. Between the trimmed V and J ends, which lost 4 bases and 0 bases, there was a span of 13 bases. The CDR3 loop is CASSPGHGGSYEQYF. For the CDR3, the DNA is TGCGCCAGCAGCCCAGGACACGGTGGCTCCTACGAGCAGTACTTC.

V is TRBV7-2 and J is TRBJ1-5; a weak D match, TRBD1 (5 bases). CDR1 is SGHTA and CDR2 is FQGNSA in the germline V gene. The V end lost 5 bases, the J end lost 7 bases, and 15 bases lay between the germline ends. This CDR3 contains 14 residues. DNA for the CDR3: TGTGCCAGCAGCACCCGGCGGGGGGTACAGCCCCAGCATTTT. Encoded protein: CASSTRRGVQPQHF.

CDR3 sequence (DNA): TGTGCCATCAGTGATACAGGGTCAAACACCATATATTTT. Translated: CAISDTGSNTIYF. The chain has TRBV10-3 and TRBJ1-3; tentatively, D is TRBD1 (6 bases). The germline CDR1 and CDR2 sequences are ENHRY and SYGVKD. This CDR3 has 13 residues. Trimming left V 3 bases short and J 6 bases short, with 9 bases between.

This chain uses TRBV28 with TRBJ1-5, with D unclear. CDR3 size: 16 residues. V gave up 6 bases and J gave up 11 bases, with 26 bases separating them. Germline V gives CDR1 MDHEN, CDR2 SYDVKM. The CDR3 region is CASSSLGYLERRAQHF. The CDR3 DNA sequence: TGTGCCAGCAGCTCCCTAGGTTATTTGGAAAGACGGGCCCAGCATTTT.

This chain joins TRBV11-2 and TRBJ2-7; D is perhaps TRBD2 (8 bases). In germline, CDR1 is SGHAT, CDR2 FQNNGV. The CDR3 runs to 14 residues. Trimming stripped 4 bases from V and 7 bases from J, with 17 bases between. The CDR3 region is CASSYSGTAREQYF. The DNA for the CDR3 is TGTGCCAGCAGCTATAGCGGGACAGCCAGGGAGCAGTACTTC.